Listed below are T cell receptor beta chains from one sample, sequenced in a study of glioma-infiltrating T cells after dendritic cell vaccination. Here immunoSEQ multiplex PCR was the method, and the copy in TCRdb shows in-frame clones only, minus some. The table shows some 100,000 clones, with more than 75% occurring only once. Sequences were derived from blood, sampled before dendritic cell vaccination. The source is a human donor with glioblastoma. CDR3s include the opening cysteine and the closing phenylalanine or tryptophan. D genes are given only for firm matches. Clone size is stated in some rows and not others, as once, few, many or a class when expanded.

v_call	d_call	clone_size	j_call	cdr3_aa	cdr3_nt
TRBV11-2	.	.	TRBJ2-7	CASSPGAWDEQYF	TGTGCCAGCAGCCCTGGAGCCTGGGACGAGCAGTACTTC
TRBV19	TRBD1	.	TRBJ2-5	CASRRGRETQYF	TGTGCCAGTAGAAGGGGGCGAGAGACCCAGTACTTC
TRBV4-3	TRBD2	.	TRBJ2-7	CASSHRGSEYEQYF	TGCGCCAGCAGCCACCGCGGGAGTGAATACGAGCAGTACTTC
TRBV30	TRBD2	.	TRBJ2-1	CAWSVLGTSGYNEQFF	TGTGCCTGGAGTGTACTCGGGACTAGCGGCTACAATGAGCAGTTCTTC
TRBV18	TRBD1	.	TRBJ2-5	CASSPPDRGPPGYF	TGTGCCAGCTCACCCCCGGACAGGGGGCCGCCTGGGTACTTC
TRBV5-6	TRBD1	.	TRBJ2-7	CASSFGQVYEQYF	TGTGCCAGCAGCTTTGGACAGGTCTACGAGCAGTACTTC
TRBV5-4	.	.	TRBJ2-1	CASSLMIRGGGNEQFF	TGTGCCAGCAGCTTGATGATTCGGGGAGGCGGGAATGAGCAGTTCTTC
TRBV4-2	.	.	TRBJ2-7	CASSQDQGLFSYEQYF	TGTGCCAGCAGCCAAGATCAAGGACTATTCTCCTACGAGCAGTACTTC
TRBV4-1	TRBD1	few	TRBJ2-7	CASSHVRSGTGTYEQYF	TGCGCCAGCAGCCACGTTCGTTCCGGGACAGGGACCTACGAGCAGTACTTC
TRBV9	.	.	TRBJ2-3	CASSVQGSTDTQYF	TGTGCCAGCAGCGTACAGGGTAGCACAGATACGCAGTATTTT
TRBV6-1	.	once	TRBJ1-5	CASSDQAPGGSQPQHF	TGTGCCAGCAGTGACCAAGCCCCTGGAGGTTCTCAGCCCCAGCATTTT
TRBV30	.	.	TRBJ1-1	CAWSVGGYTEAFF	TGTGCCTGGAGTGTTGGGGGGTACACTGAAGCTTTCTTT
TRBV7-2	TRBD1	.	TRBJ1-2	CASSSAGQGAVYGYTF	TGTGCCAGCAGCTCCGCGGGACAGGGGGCGGTCTATGGCTACACCTTC
TRBV15	TRBD2	.	TRBJ2-7	CATSPARGLAGSSSYEQYF	TGTGCCACCAGCCCTGCCCGTGGACTAGCGGGTTCCAGCTCCTACGAGCAGTACTTC
TRBV6-5	TRBD2	once	TRBJ2-3	CASRRSGGSTDTQYF	TGTGCCAGCAGACGAAGCGGGGGCAGCACAGATACGCAGTATTTT
TRBV7-2	TRBD1	.	TRBJ2-7	CASSAQGAYEQYF	TGTGCCAGCAGCGCACAGGGGGCATACGAGCAGTACTTC
TRBV12-5	.	.	TRBJ2-1	CTSGLNPHVAGRWGHEQFF	TGTACTAGTGGTTTGAATCCCCACGTTGCGGGGCGATGGGGCCATGAGCAGTTCTTC
TRBV7-3	TRBD1	few	TRBJ2-6	CASSKPGQGTSGANVLTF	TGTGCCAGCAGCAAGCCGGGACAGGGGACTTCTGGGGCCAACGTCCTGACTTTC
TRBV5-1	.	.	TRBJ2-2	CASSLGAVGGTTGELFF	TGCGCCAGCAGCTTGGGGGCCGTTGGGGGGACGACCGGGGAGCTGTTTTTT
TRBV5-1	TRBD1	.	TRBJ1-1	CASSPATGGNENTEAFF	TGCGCCAGCAGTCCTGCCACAGGGGGCAATGAGAACACTGAAGCTTTCTTT
TRBV5-1	.	.	TRBJ1-4	CASSLNRATNEKLFF	TGCGCCAGCAGCCTCAACAGGGCAACTAATGAAAAACTGTTTTTT
TRBV7-3	.	.	TRBJ2-3	CASRVGGSTDTQYF	TGTGCCAGCAGGGTTGGCGGAAGCACAGATACGCAGTATTTT
TRBV6-8	.	.	TRBJ2-5	CASSRVCRETQYF	TGTGCCAGCAGTCGTGTCTGCCGGGAGACCCAGTACTTC
TRBV5-1	TRBD1	.	TRBJ2-7	CASSLHGTGVYEQYF	TGCGCCAGCAGCCTCCACGGGACAGGGGTCTACGAGCAGTACTTC
TRBV12-2	.	.	TRBJ2-4	CASRSYLAGYFKNIQYF	TGTGCAAGTCGATCCTACCTAGCGGGGTACTTCAAAAACATTCAGTACTTC
TRBV19	.	.	TRBJ2-5	CASSWGPSETQYF	TGTGCCAGTAGTTGGGGCCCAAGCGAGACCCAGTACTTC
TRBV11-2	.	once	TRBJ2-3	CASSLRDTQYF	TGTGCCAGCAGCTTGCGGGATACGCAGTATTTT
TRBV6-1	.	.	TRBJ1-5	CASTVLSGSQPQHF	TGTGCCAGCACGGTTCTAAGCGGGAGTCAGCCCCAGCATTTT
TRBV28	TRBD1	.	TRBJ1-5	CASTTGGRNQPQHF	TGTGCCAGCACAACAGGGGGGCGCAATCAGCCCCAGCATTTT
TRBV7-8	TRBD1	.	TRBJ2-2	CASSPRDRVPGELFF	TGTGCCAGCAGCCCCCGGGACAGGGTACCCGGGGAGCTGTTTTTT
TRBV13	.	.	TRBJ1-2	CASSGSPDRKSNYGYTF	TGTGCCAGCAGCGGTAGCCCGGACAGAAAATCTAACTATGGCTACACCTTC
TRBV5-6	TRBD2	.	TRBJ2-1	CASSLDRGDNEQFF	TGTGCCAGCAGCTTGGACCGGGGGGACAATGAGCAGTTCTTC
TRBV19	TRBD2	.	TRBJ2-1	CASKVGREVGEQFF	TGTGCCAGTAAGGTCGGGAGGGAAGTTGGGGAGCAGTTCTTC
TRBV27	TRBD2	few	TRBJ2-3	CAREPSGGFTDTQYF	TGTGCCAGAGAACCTAGCGGGGGGTTCACAGATACGCAGTATTTT
TRBV29-1	TRBD1	.	TRBJ1-1	CSVVPGGYGYYTEAFF	TGCAGCGTTGTTCCAGGGGGATACGGTTATTACACTGAAGCTTTCTTT
TRBV5-1	TRBD2	.	TRBJ2-1	CASSLELTSGYNEQFF	TGCGCCAGCAGCTTGGAGTTGACTAGCGGTTACAATGAGCAGTTCTTC
TRBV6-5	.	.	TRBJ1-1	CASSYGSSGSNTEAFF	TGTGCCAGCAGTTACGGGAGCAGTGGTTCGAACACTGAAGCTTTCTTT
TRBV7-2	TRBD1	.	TRBJ2-3	CASSTWAGGDTQYF	TGTGCCAGCAGCACATGGGCAGGGGGAGATACGCAGTATTTT
TRBV5-6	TRBD1	.	TRBJ2-7	CASSPTGGYYEQYF	TGTGCCAGCAGCCCGACAGGGGGGTACTACGAGCAGTACTTC
TRBV6-1	.	.	TRBJ2-7	CASSRWSESYEQYF	TGTGCCAGCAGCCGGTGGTCGGAGTCCTACGAGCAGTACTTC
TRBV5-4	TRBD2	.	TRBJ2-7	CASSMGLAGTTYEQYF	TGTGCCAGCAGCATGGGACTAGCGGGAACCACCTACGAGCAGTACTTC
TRBV21-1	.	.	TRBJ2-7	CASSVGTKTYEQYF	TGTGCCAGCAGCGTCGGGACTAAGACCTACGAGCAGTACTTC
TRBV6-5	.	.	TRBJ1-2	CASSPRDRNYGYTF	TGTGCCAGCAGTCCCCGCGACAGGAACTATGGCTACACCTTC
TRBV19	.	.	TRBJ2-7	CASSKYGAYEQYF	TGTGCCAGTAGCAAATACGGAGCCTACGAGCAGTACTTC
TRBV6-5	.	.	TRBJ1-1	CAGSYNQGLWNTEAFF	TGTGCCGGCAGTTACAATCAGGGTTTATGGAACACTGAAGCTTTCTTT
TRBV6-1	.	.	TRBJ1-2	CASSEEWYRERNNYGYTF	TGTGCCAGCAGCGAAGAGTGGTACAGGGAAAGGAACAACTATGGCTACACCTTC
TRBV7-9	.	.	TRBJ1-1	CASSSSVSGVPTEAFF	TGTGCCAGCAGCTCCTCCGTGTCGGGGGTTCCGACTGAAGCTTTCTTT
TRBV4-3	TRBD1	.	TRBJ2-5	CASSQGTGQETQYF	TGCGCCAGCAGCCAAGGGACAGGCCAAGAGACCCAGTACTTC
TRBV7-2	.	.	TRBJ1-1	CASSPTLLMNTEAFF	TGTGCCAGCAGCCCTACCTTACTAATGAACACTGAAGCTTTCTTT
TRBV30	.	.	TRBJ2-2	CAWIRTAPGELFF	TGTGCCTGGATTCGGACAGCCCCCGGGGAGCTGTTTTTT
TRBV7-8	TRBD1	.	TRBJ1-5	CASSLAGQGANQPQHF	TGTGCCAGCAGCTTAGCGGGACAGGGCGCCAATCAGCCCCAGCATTTT
TRBV7-8	TRBD1	.	TRBJ2-1	CASSLPTGGVLSEQFF	TGTGCCAGCAGCTTACCCACAGGGGGCGTTTTAAGTGAGCAGTTCTTC